This TCR beta chain was sequenced in a study of shared clonotypes between healthy human individuals. Method: immunoSEQ multiplex PCR; TCRdb's copy keeps in-frame clones and lacks some. Among 2 million to 2.5 million clones listed, approximately 93% were seen once. The ends lost 5 bases at V and 9 bases at J; junction bases unmatched: 17. Germline V gene sequence: CDR1 MNHEY, CDR2 SMNVEV (reference sequence). CDR3 size: 17 residues. The clonotype was recovered from a man between 18 and 29 years old in good health. Some clones in this sample may be carry-over from other donors' samples. The sequencing input was naive CD4+ T cells from PBMCs. Subset given: CD45RA+ positively selected. The chain carries TRBV27 and TRBJ2-1; 9 nucleotides agree with TRBD2. The CDR3, as DNA: TGTGCCAGCAGTCAACCTGGCGGGGGGGCCGGTAGGGGTGAGCAGTTCTTC. It yields the protein CASSQPGGGAGRGEQFF.